This T cell receptor beta chain was observed in a study of long-term antiretroviral therapy in people with HIV. Study context: The earliest specimens came about a decade ahead of the 2015 immediate-ART recommendation.

At survey level, the immunoSEQ assay was run in its v3.0 version. Profiled with immunoSEQ multiplex PCR; TCRdb holds only in-frame clones, not every one. The table has tens of thousands of clones, approximately 90% seen once. Germline CDR1 is MGHRA and CDR2 is YSYEKL. The CDR3 has 16 amino acids. V shed 2 bases and J shed 2 bases, with 16 bases lying between them. Points from the study as a whole: HIV repertoires spanned tighter CDR3 length ranges than controls did. Blood specimens, gathered between about 2003 and 2018, were possibly obtained under older ART regimens.

Note on this clone: The antigen remains unidentified.

This sequence was found in a man between 60 and 75 years old with HIV. The sample here was unsorted PBMCs, taken 0.6 years after starting antiretroviral therapy. The chain couples TRBV4-1 to TRBJ2-7; D tentatively reads TRBD1 or TRBD2 (5 bases each). In nucleotides, the CDR3 is TGCGCCAGCAGCCAATCCATCGGGACGCAACCCTACGAGCAGTACTTC. Its protein product is CASSQSIGTQPYEQYF.